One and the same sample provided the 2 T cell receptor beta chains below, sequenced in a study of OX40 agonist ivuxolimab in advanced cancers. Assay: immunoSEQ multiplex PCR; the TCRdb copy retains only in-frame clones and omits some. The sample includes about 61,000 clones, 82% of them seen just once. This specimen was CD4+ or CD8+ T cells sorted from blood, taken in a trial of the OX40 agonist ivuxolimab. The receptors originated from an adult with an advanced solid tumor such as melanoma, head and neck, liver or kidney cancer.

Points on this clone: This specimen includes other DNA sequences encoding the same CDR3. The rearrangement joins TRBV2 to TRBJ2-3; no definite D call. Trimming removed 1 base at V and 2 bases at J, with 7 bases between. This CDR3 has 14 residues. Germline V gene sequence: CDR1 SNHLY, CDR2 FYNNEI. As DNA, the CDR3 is TGTGCCAGCAGTGAAGACAGAGACACAGATACGCAGTATTTT. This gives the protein CASSEDRDTDTQYF.

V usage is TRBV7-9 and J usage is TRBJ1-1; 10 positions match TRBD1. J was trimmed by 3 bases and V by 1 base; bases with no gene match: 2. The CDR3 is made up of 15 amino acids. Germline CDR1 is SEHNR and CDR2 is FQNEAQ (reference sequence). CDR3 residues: CASSLDGQGDTEAFF. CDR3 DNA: TGTGCCAGCAGCTTAGACGGACAGGGGGACACTGAAGCTTTCTTT.